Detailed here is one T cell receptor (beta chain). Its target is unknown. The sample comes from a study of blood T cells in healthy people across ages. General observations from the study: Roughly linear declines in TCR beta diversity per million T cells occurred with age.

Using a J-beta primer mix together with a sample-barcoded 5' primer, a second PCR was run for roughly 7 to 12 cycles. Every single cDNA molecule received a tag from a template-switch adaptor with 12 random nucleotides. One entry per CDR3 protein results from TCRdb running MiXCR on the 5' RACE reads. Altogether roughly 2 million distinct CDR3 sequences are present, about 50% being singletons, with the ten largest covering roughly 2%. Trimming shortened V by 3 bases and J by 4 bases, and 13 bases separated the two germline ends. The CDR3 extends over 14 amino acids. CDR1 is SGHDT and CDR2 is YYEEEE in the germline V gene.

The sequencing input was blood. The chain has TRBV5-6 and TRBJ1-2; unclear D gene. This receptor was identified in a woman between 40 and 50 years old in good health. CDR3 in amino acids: CASSSFDEGYGYTF. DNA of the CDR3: TGTGCCAGCAGCTCCTTTGACGAGGGCTATGGCTACACCTTC.